The T cell receptor (beta chain) described here comes from a study of blood T cell repertoires in COVID-19. The wider study: Specimens from acute and convalescent COVID-19 originated in the United States, Italy and Spain. T cells, B-cell-depleted T cells, or PBMCs supplied cDNA or gDNA.

Losses at the gene ends were 6 bases for V and 4 bases for J; bases not matched to a gene: 6. CDR3 length equals 14 residues. Per the germline V gene, CDR1 is SGHVS and CDR2 is FQNEAQ. Original processing methods: Using reference gene primer amplification, nucleated cell counts were estimated. Repertoires were generated with immunoSEQ multiplex PCR, while TCRdb's copy carries only in-frame clones and drops some. V and J calls and clone size are copied from that table; D and trimming were computed from the DNA. The sample yields approximately 89,000 clones, approximately 80% seen once. The TCR was taken from a human donor in a cohort sampled during active COVID-19. The rearrangement links TRBV7-8 to TRBJ1-1, with TRBD1 identical over 9 bases. Sequencing input: peripheral blood. The CDR3 region is CASRRRDRATEAFF. The CDR3 DNA follows: TGTGCCAGCAGACGCCGGGACAGGGCCACTGAAGCTTTCTTT.